This T cell receptor (beta chain) came from a study of blood T cells in healthy people across ages. Study-level findings and limits: TCR beta diversity was tightly associated with the proportion of naive T cells. It was the long-lived donors that had more naive CD4+ cells and higher diversity than aged donors. PBMCs that were unsorted prevented a conclusive naive versus antigen-experienced comparison.

The authors ran a second PCR of about 7 to 11 cycles using a sample-barcoded 5' primer and a J-beta primer mix. A single record per CDR3 protein comes from TCRdb applying MiXCR to the 5' RACE reads. The table has 600,000 to 850,000 distinct CDR3 sequences, about 42% seen once. This clonotype has just a few counts. The antigen is undetermined. The V and J ends lost 4 bases and 2 bases respectively, with 9 bases between them. The V gene's germline CDR1 is SGDLS and CDR2 YYNGEE. The CDR3 has 13 amino acids. This sequence joins TRBV9 and TRBJ2-5; maybe TRBD1 (5 bases). The TCR comes from an older woman in good health. Sequenced sample: blood. Here the CDR3 reads CASSNTGQETQYF. CDR3 sequence (DNA): TGTGCCAGCAGCAACACAGGTCAAGAGACCCAGTACTTC.